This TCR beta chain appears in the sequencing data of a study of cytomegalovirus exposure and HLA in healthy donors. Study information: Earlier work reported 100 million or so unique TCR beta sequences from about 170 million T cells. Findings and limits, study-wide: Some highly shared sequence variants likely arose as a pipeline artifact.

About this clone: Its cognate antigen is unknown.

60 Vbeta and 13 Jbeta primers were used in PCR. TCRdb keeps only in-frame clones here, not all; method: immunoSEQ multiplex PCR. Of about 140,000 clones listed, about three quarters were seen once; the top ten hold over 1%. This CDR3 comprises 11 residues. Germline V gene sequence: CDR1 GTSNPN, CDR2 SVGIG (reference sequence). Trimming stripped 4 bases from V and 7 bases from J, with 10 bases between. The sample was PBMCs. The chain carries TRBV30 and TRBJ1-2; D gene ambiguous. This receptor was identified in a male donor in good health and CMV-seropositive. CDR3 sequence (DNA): TGTGCCTGGACGGCGGGGTTTGGCTACACCTTC. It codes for CAWTAGFGYTF. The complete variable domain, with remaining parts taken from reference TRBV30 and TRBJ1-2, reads SQTIHQWPATLVQPVGSPLSLECTVEGTSNPNLYWYRQAAGRGLQLLFYSVGIGQISSEVPQNLSASRPQDRQFILSSKKLLLSDSGFYLCAWTAGFGYTFGSGTRLTVV.